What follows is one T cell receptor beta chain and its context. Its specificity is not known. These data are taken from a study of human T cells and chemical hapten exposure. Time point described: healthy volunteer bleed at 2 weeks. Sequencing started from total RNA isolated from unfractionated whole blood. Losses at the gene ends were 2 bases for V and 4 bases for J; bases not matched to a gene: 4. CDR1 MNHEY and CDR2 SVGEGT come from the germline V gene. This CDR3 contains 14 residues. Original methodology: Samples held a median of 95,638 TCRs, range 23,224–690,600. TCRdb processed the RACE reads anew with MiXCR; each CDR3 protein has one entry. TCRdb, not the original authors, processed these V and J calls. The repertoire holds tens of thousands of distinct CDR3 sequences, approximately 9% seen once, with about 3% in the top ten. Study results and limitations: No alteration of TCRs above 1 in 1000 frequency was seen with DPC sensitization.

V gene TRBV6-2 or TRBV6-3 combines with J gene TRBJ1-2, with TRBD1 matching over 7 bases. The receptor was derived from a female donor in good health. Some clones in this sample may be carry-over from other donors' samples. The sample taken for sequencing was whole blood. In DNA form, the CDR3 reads TGTGCCAGCAGTTACCGGGACAGTCGCTATGGCTACACCTTC. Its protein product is CASSYRDSRYGYTF.